This T cell receptor beta chain appears in the sequencing data of a study of cytomegalovirus exposure and HLA in healthy donors. Whole-study context: Samples from HLA-typed donors yielded around 85 million unique TCRs in an early data release. Study-wide results and caveats: It was confirmed in vitro that a few of the CMV-associated chains were specific for CMV antigens. Reportedly, diagnosis of cytomegalovirus status by the classifier showed high specificity and sensitivity.

This CDR3 region has 14 residues. CDR1 SGHVS and CDR2 FQNEAQ come from the germline V gene. Trimming removed 2 bases from V and 8 bases from J, with 12 bases in between. This clone was picked up a small number of times. Its antigen is still unknown. A multiplex PCR was run with 60 Vbeta primers and 13 Jbeta primers. Authors' processing steps: In a later analysis, 79 million or so unique TCR beta chains included roughly 11 million shared by two or more donors. Repertoires were generated with immunoSEQ multiplex PCR, while TCRdb's copy carries only in-frame clones and drops some. That table furnishes V, J and clone size, whereas the DNA furnished D and trimming. The sample records roughly 80,000 clones, approximately 62% being singletons.

The sequenced material came from PBMCs. This sequence was found in a male donor in good health and CMV-seropositive. The chain combines TRBV7-8 with TRBJ1-4, with a weak D call TRBD1 (6 bases). The CDR3 loop is CASSLYRDYEKLFF. The DNA of the CDR3 is TGTGCCAGCAGCTTATACAGGGACTACGAAAAACTGTTTTTT.